This record covers a single T cell receptor beta chain. The sample belongs to a study of blood T cell repertoires in COVID-19. With V trimmed by 6 bases and J by 5 bases, 6 bases remained unmatched. CDR3 size: 14 residues. CDR1 is LGHNA and CDR2 is YSLEER in the germline V gene. The repertoire was sequenced with immunoSEQ multiplex PCR; TCRdb's copy has only in-frame clones and lacks some. Of about 62,000 clones in the sample, around 87% were seen once. Source material: peripheral blood. The receptor was derived from a woman in her sixties with COVID-19, enrolled during active disease. The V gene is TRBV4-3, the J gene TRBJ1-1; 10 positions agree with TRBD1. Written as DNA, the CDR3 is TGCGCCAGCAGTCTGGACAGGGGGATGACTGAAGCTTTCTTT. Translation gives CASSLDRGMTEAFF.